The TCR beta chain described here comes from a study of CD8 T cells in ankylosing spondylitis. Germline V gene sequence: CDR1 SQVTM, CDR2 ANQGSEA. This CDR3 is built from 14 residues. The junction had 8 bases not matched to a gene; V was cut back by 7 bases and J by 1 base. For this clonotype: As yet, its antigen is unknown.

TCRdb passed the 5' RACE reads through MiXCR, listing each CDR3 protein once. Of about 700,000 distinct CDR3 sequences in the sample, around 20% were seen once. The study, taken as a whole, reports: Within peripheral blood, clones linked to disease were CD8+ and relatively rare. There was a TCR beta motif, made of roughly eight highly homologous variants, that appeared characteristic of ankylosing spondylitis blood. Reports say disease-linked clones showed up significantly more in matched ankylosing spondylitis synovial fluid.

Sequenced input: blood, either unsorted or a sorted T cell fraction (not recorded which). The TCR sequence derives from a male donor with ankylosing spondylitis. This sequence joins TRBV29-1 and TRBJ2-7; 9 nucleotides align to TRBD1. In DNA form, the CDR3 reads TGCAGCGCTACAGGGGGCGCATATTCCTACGAGCAGTACTTC. It translates to CSATGGAYSYEQYF.